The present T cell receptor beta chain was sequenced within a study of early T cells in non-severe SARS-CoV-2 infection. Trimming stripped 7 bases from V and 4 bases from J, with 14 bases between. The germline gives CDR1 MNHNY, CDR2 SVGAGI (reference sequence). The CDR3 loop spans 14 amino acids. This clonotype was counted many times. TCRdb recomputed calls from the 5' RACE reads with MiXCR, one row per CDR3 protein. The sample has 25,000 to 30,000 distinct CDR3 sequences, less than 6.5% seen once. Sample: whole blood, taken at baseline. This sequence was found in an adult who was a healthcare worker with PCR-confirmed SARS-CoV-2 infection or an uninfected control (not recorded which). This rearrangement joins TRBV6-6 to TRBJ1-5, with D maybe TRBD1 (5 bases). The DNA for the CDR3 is TGTGCCAGCAACCCTCAGGGAGGTAATCAGCCCCAGCATTTT. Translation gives CASNPQGGNQPQHF.